These 9 T cell receptor beta chains share one sample of origin, sequenced in a study of post-analysis software for immune sequencing data. Study-wide results and limits: In patients, about five TRBV segments were more frequent than in controls, with TRBV5-6, TRBV5-1 and TRBV20-1 among them.

These receptors' antigens are unknown. Built from TCR beta cDNA, the libraries had unique molecular identifiers in them. TCRdb fed the PCR reads into MiXCR, producing one record per CDR3 protein. The data show about 770,000 distinct CDR3 sequences, around 46% seen once. Sequences were obtained from blood. The receptors shown here come from a girl aged 5-17 years with multiple sclerosis.

The CDR3 region is CASSLENRDTIYF. The CDR3 nucleotides read TGTGCCAGCAGTCTCGAGAACAGGGACACCATATATTTT. The V and J genes are TRBV12-3 or TRBV12-4 and TRBJ1-3; D is perhaps TRBD1 (6 bases). The CDR3 sequence is 13 residues long. Trimming took off 5 bases at V and 8 bases at J, with 13 bases between the two ends.

The V and J genes are TRBV2 and TRBJ2-4; 8 nucleotides agree with TRBD2. This CDR3 has 16 residues. V shed 6 bases, J shed 0 bases, and the junction held 7 bases outside the gene matches. Germline loops: CDR1 SNHLY, CDR2 FYNNEI. DNA of the CDR3: TGTGCCAGCAGGAAGACTAGCGAGAGAGCCAAAAACATTCAGTACTTC. It specifies CASRKTSERAKNIQYF.

The genes are TRBV5-1 and TRBJ2-7, with TRBD1 identical over 10 bases. Germline V gene data show CDR1 as SGHRS and CDR2 as YFSETQ. The V segment lost 5 bases and the J segment 5 bases; nucleotides outside the gene matches: 13. This CDR3 spans 16 amino acids. The CDR3 DNA sequence: TGCGCCAGCAGGAGTGCCGGGACAGGGGAATGGGACGAGCAGTACTTC. Protein product: CASRSAGTGEWDEQYF.

Worth noting for this clonotype: One end of the junction fails to match germline, which may point to a read error. The rearrangement joins TRBV20-1 to TRBJ2-3, with D perhaps assigned TRBD1 or TRBD2 (5 bases each). The CDR3 length is 14 residues. Germline CDR1 DFQATT, CDR2 SNEGSKA (reference sequence). The CDR3, as DNA: TGCAGTGCTCCCTCCGGGACGTTCACAGACACGCAGTATTTT. It yields the protein CSAPSGTFTDTQYF.

The chain couples TRBV12-3 or TRBV12-4 to TRBJ1-2; no clear D. This CDR3 has 13 amino acids. Trimming cost V 5 bases and J 0 bases, with 7 bases left between them. The CDR3 spells CASSAQTNYGYTF. CDR3 bases: TGTGCCAGCAGTGCCCAGACTAACTATGGCTACACCTTC.

This clonotype has a handful of counts. The gene calls are TRBV10-3 and TRBJ2-7; TRBD2 matches 11 bases. With the DNA end fitting TRBJ2-5 better, the J assignment may be wrong. CDR1 and CDR2 from the germline V gene are ENHRY and SYGVKD. The CDR3 is 16 amino acids. Here the CDR3 reads CAISNIAGGVGETQYF. The CDR3 nucleotides read TGTGCCATCAGTAACATAGCGGGAGGGGTCGGAGAGACCCAGTACTTC.

J is TRBJ2-5 and V is TRBV27, with D possibly being TRBD1 (5 bases). The J call may be faulty, since TRBJ2-7 better matches the DNA end. This CDR3 region has 15 residues. Germline V gene lookup returns CDR1 MNHEY and CDR2 SMNVEV (reference sequence). The CDR3 bases are TGTGCCAGCAGTCTAGGGTCCCAGTGGGGCCACGAGCAGTACTTC. This translates into CASSLGSQWGHEQYF.

The chain uses TRBV24-1 and TRBJ2-3; D may correspond to TRBD1 or TRBD2 (5 bases each). V dropped 4 bases and J dropped 2 bases, with 15 bases sitting between them. The CDR3 is made up of 16 amino acids. CDR1 is KGHDR and CDR2 is SFDVKD in the germline V gene. The CDR3 nucleotides are TGTGCCACCAGTGAACCCGCCCGGGACCCCACAGATACGCAGTATTTT. The encoded protein is CATSEPARDPTDTQYF.

V usage is TRBV10-3 and J usage is TRBJ1-2; 8 nucleotides line up with TRBD1. CDR3 length: 15 residues. J lost 4 bases, V lost 4 bases, and 8 bases had no gene match. Per the germline V gene, CDR1 is ENHRY and CDR2 is SYGVKD. The CDR3 loop is CAISVQGVTSYGYTF. CDR3 bases: TGTGCCATCAGTGTACAGGGGGTTACCTCCTATGGCTACACCTTC.